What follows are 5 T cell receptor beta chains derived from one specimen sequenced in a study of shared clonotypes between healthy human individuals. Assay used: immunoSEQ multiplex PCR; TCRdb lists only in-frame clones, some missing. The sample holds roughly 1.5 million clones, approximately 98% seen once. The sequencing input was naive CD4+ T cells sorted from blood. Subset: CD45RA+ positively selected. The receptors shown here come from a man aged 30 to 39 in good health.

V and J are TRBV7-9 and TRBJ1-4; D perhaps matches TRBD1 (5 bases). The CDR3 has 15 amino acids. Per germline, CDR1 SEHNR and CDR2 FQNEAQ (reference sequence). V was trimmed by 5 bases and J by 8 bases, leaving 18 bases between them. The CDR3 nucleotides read TGTGCCAGCAGCAGACTTAGGGGCGAGGGGGAAAAACTGTTTTTT. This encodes CASSRLRGEGEKLFF.

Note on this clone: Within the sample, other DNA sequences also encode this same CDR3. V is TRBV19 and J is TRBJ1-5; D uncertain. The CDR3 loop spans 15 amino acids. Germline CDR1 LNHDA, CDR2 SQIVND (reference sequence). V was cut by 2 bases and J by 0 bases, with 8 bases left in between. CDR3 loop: CASSIRGYSNQPQHF. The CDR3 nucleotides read TGTGCCAGTAGTATACGGGGTTATAGCAATCAGCCCCAGCATTTT.

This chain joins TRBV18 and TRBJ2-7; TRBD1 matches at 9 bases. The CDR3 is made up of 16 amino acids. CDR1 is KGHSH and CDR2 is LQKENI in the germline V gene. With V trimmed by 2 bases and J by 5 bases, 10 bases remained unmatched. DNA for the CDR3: TGTGCCAGCTCACCAGGTATTATCGGGACAGGGAACGAGCAGTACTTC. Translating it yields CASSPGIIGTGNEQYF.

CDR3: CASSVLAGGGGTGELFF. The CDR3 DNA is TGTGCCAGCAGCGTCTTAGCGGGAGGCGGCGGCACCGGGGAGCTGTTTTTT. The chain combines TRBV9 with TRBJ2-2; 10 bases are shared with TRBD2. Germline V gives CDR1 SGDLS, CDR2 YYNGEE. J lost 4 bases, V lost 2 bases, and 8 bases had no gene match. The CDR3 runs to 17 residues.

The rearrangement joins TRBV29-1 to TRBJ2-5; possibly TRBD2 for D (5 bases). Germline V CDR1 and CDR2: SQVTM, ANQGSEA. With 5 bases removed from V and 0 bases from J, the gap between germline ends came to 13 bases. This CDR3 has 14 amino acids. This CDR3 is CSVLGRQHQETQYF. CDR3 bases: TGCAGCGTTTTAGGGAGACAACACCAAGAGACCCAGTACTTC.